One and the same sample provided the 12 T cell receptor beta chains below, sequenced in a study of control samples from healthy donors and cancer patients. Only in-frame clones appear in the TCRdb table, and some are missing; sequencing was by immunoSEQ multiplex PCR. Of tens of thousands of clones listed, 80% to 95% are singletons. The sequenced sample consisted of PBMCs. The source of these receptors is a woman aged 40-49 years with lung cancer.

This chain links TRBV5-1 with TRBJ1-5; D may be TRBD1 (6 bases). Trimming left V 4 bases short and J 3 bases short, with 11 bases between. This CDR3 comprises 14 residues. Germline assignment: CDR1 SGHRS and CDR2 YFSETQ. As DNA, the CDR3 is TGCGCCAGCAGCGCTGGACAGCCCAATCAGCCCCAGCATTTT. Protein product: CASSAGQPNQPQHF. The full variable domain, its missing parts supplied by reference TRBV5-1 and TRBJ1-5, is KAGVTQTPRYLIKTRGQQVTLSCSPISGHRSVSWYQQTPGQGLQFLFEYFSETQRNKGNFPGRFSGRQFSNSRSEMNVSTLELGDSALYLCASSAGQPNQPQHFGDGTRLSIL.

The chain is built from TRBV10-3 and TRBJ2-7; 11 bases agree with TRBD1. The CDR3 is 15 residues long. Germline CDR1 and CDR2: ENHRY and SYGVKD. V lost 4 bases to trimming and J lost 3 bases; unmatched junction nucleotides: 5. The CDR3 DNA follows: TGTGCCATCAGTGTCGGGACAGGGGGATTCTACGAGCAGTACTTC. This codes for CAISVGTGGFYEQYF.

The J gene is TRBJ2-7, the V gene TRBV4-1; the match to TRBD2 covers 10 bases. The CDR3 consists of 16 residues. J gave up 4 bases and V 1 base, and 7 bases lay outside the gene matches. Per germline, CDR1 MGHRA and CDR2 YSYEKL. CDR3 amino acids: CASSQVPAGGPYEQYF. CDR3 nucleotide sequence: TGCGCCAGCAGCCAAGTCCCAGCGGGGGGGCCGTACGAGCAGTACTTC.

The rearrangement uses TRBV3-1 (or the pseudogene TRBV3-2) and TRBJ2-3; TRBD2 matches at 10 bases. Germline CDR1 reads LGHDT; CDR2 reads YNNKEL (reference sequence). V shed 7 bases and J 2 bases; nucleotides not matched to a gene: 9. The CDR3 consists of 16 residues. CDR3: CASTSLLAGDTDTQYF. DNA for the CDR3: TGTGCCAGCACGTCCCTTCTAGCGGGGGACACAGATACGCAGTATTTT.

CDR3 loop: CASSPRPGRDEQYF. As DNA, the CDR3 is TGTGCCAGCAGCCCCAGGCCGGGGCGAGACGAGCAGTACTTC. The rearrangement links TRBV7-8 to TRBJ2-7; TRBD1 or TRBD2 may be the D gene (5 bases each). Germline values: CDR1 SGHVS, CDR2 FQNEAQ. This CDR3 has 14 residues. With 5 bases removed from V and 5 bases from J, the gap between germline ends came to 16 bases.

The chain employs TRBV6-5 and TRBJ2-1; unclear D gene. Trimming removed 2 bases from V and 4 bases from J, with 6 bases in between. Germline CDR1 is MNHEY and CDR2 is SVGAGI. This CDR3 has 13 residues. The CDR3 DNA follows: TGTGCCAGCAGTTACCGACCGTACAATGAGCAGTTCTTC. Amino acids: CASSYRPYNEQFF.

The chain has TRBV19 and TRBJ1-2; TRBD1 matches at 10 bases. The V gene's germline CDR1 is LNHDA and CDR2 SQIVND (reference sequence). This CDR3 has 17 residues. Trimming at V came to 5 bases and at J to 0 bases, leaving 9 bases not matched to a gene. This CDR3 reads CASSPRTGGLANYGYTF. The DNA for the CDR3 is TGTGCCAGTAGTCCCCGGACAGGGGGGCTAGCTAACTATGGCTACACCTTC. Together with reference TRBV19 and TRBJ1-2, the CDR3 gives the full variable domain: DGGITQSPKYLFRKEGQNVTLSCEQNLNHDAMYWYRQDPGQGLRLIYYSQIVNDFQKGDIAEGYSVSREKKESFPLTVTSAQKNPTAFYLCASSPRTGGLANYGYTFGSGTRLTVV.

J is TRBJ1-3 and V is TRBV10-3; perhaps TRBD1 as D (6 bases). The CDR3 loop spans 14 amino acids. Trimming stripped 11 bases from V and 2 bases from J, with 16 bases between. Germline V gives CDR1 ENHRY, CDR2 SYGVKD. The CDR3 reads CAASGTQPGNTIYF. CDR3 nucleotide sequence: TGTGCCGCATCCGGGACACAACCTGGAAACACCATATATTTT.

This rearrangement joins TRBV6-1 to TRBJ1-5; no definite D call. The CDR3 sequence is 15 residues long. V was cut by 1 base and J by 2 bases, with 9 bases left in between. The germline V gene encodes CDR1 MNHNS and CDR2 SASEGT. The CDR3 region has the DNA TGTGCCAGCAGTGAAGGTCGACCGGGCAATCAGCCCCAGCATTTT. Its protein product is CASSEGRPGNQPQHF.

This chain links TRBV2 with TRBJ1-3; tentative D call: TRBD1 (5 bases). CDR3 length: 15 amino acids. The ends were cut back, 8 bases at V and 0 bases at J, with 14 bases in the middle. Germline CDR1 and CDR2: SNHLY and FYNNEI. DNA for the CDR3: TGTGCCAGCGGAAAAGACAGCAGCTCTGGAAACACCATATATTTT. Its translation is CASGKDSSSGNTIYF. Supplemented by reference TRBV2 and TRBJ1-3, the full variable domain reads EPEVTQTPSHQVTQMGQEVILRCVPISNHLYFYWYRQILGQKVEFLVSFYNNEISEKSEIFDDQFSVERPDGSNFTLKIRSTKLEDSAMYFCASGKDSSSGNTIYFGEGSWLTVV.

The CDR3 loop is CADEPGQGSYGYTF. The CDR3 DNA follows: TGTGCAGACGAACCGGGACAGGGTAGCTATGGCTACACCTTC. The chain is built from TRBV2 and TRBJ1-2, with TRBD1 matching over 9 bases. The CDR3 runs to 14 residues. Germline V lookup: CDR1 SNHLY, CDR2 FYNNEI.

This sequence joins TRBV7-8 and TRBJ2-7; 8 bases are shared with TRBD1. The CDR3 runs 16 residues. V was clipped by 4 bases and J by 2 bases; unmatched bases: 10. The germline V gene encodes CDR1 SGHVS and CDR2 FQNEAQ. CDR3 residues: CASSSGATGGPYEQYF. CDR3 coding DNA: TGTGCCAGCAGCTCAGGGGCTACAGGGGGGCCCTACGAGCAGTACTTC.